This TCR beta chain stems from a study of T cells in Graves' hyperthyroidism and ophthalmopathy. CDR3 size: 13 residues. Trimming cost V 10 bases and J 4 bases; bases outside gene matches: 6. Germline V gene data show CDR1 as ENHRY and CDR2 as SYGVKD. Authors of the study amplified TCR beta CDR3 regions from RNA transcripts. The HTBI set primed first-round TCR CDR3 RT-PCR. MiXCR, run by TCRdb on the multiplex PCR reads, gives a single entry per CDR3 protein. This sample has approximately 720,000 distinct CDR3 sequences; 15% to 20% occur once, and the top ten carry over 15%. This clonotype was found a few times.

This sequence joins TRBV10-3 and TRBJ2-3; 9 nucleotides align to TRBD2. This sequence originates from a woman between 50 and 59 years old with Graves' hyperthyroidism that later progressed to Graves' ophthalmopathy. Sequencing used blood. The CDR3 here is CATYSGGADTQYF. The CDR3 coding sequence is TGTGCCACCTATAGCGGGGGCGCAGATACGCAGTATTTT.